The 11 T cell receptor beta chains below were found in one sample sequenced in a study of graft-versus-host responses after intestinal transplantation. Repertoires were generated with immunoSEQ multiplex PCR, while TCRdb's copy carries only in-frame clones and drops some. Among tens of thousands of clones, under 95% were seen once, and the ten largest hold roughly 5.5%. The sample in question was PBMCs, obtained approximately 97 weeks after intestinal transplant. The receptors were gathered from a human patient who received an intestinal transplant, so some T cells may come from the graft donor.

The rearrangement links TRBV2 to TRBJ2-1, with a tentative D call TRBD1 (5 bases). This CDR3 comprises 13 residues. CDR1 is SNHLY, CDR2 FYNNEI, per germline. With 4 bases removed from V and 3 bases from J, the gap between germline ends came to 7 bases. The CDR3 region is CASSGGHYNEQFF. In DNA form, the CDR3 reads TGTGCCAGCAGTGGAGGACACTACAATGAGCAGTTCTTC.

The rearrangement uses TRBV2 and TRBJ2-5; possibly TRBD1 for D (6 bases). Germline CDR1 and CDR2: SNHLY and FYNNEI. V lost 3 bases to trimming and J lost 1 base, with 18 bases between them. The CDR3 runs 17 residues. The CDR3 region is CASSEGLRWGPQETQYF. In DNA form, the CDR3 reads TGTGCCAGCAGTGAGGGGCTCCGGTGGGGGCCCCAAGAGACCCAGTACTTC.

The rearrangement uses TRBV5-4 and TRBJ2-1; the match to TRBD1 covers 7 bases. Germline V gene lookup returns CDR1 SGHNT and CDR2 YYREEE (reference sequence). The V gene end was trimmed by 2 bases and the J gene end by 5 bases; junction bases not matched to a gene: 4. The CDR3 sequence is 14 residues long. The CDR3: CASSFRDRHNEQFF. The CDR3 nucleotides read TGTGCCAGCAGCTTCCGGGACAGACACAATGAGCAGTTCTTC.

The CDR3 protein is CASSPGYLTPTLAKNIQYF. CDR3 coding DNA: TGTGCCAGCTCACCAGGGTATTTGACACCAACTCTAGCCAAAAACATTCAGTACTTC. The gene calls are TRBV18 and TRBJ2-4, with D uncertain. The CDR3 has 19 residues. Trimming took off 2 bases at V and 0 bases at J, with 20 bases between the two ends. Germline values: CDR1 KGHSH, CDR2 LQKENI.

CDR3 loop: CASRGDRQTGNTIYF. The DNA for the CDR3 is TGCGCCAGCAGGGGGGACAGACAGACTGGAAACACCATATATTTT. The rearrangement joins TRBV5-1 to TRBJ1-3; 7 nucleotides match TRBD1. The CDR3 is 15 residues long. V trimming: 5 bases; J trimming: 2 bases; junction bases outside the gene matches: 7. Germline CDR1 reads SGHRS; CDR2 reads YFSETQ.

The genes are TRBV4-1 and TRBJ2-2; a possible D gene is TRBD2 (5 bases). The V end lost 1 base, the J end lost 3 bases, and 9 bases lay between the germline ends. The CDR3 is 15 amino acids. Per germline, CDR1 MGHRA and CDR2 YSYEKL. The CDR3 spells CASSQVSGDTGELFF. In nucleotides, the CDR3 is TGCGCCAGCAGCCAAGTTTCCGGGGACACCGGGGAGCTGTTTTTT.

The chain's CDR3 is CASSGHRGRDYGYTF. CDR3 sequence (DNA): TGTGCCAGCAGTGGACACAGGGGGAGGGACTATGGCTACACCTTC. The chain employs TRBV6-1 and TRBJ1-2, with TRBD1 matching over 8 bases. V was pared by 4 bases and J by 3 bases, with 7 bases of the junction left unmatched. Per the germline V gene, CDR1 is MNHNS and CDR2 is SASEGT. This CDR3 comprises 15 residues.

This chain links TRBV13 with TRBJ2-1; 10 bases agree with TRBD1. Germline loops: CDR1 PRHDT, CDR2 FYEKMQ (reference sequence). There are 14 residues in the CDR3. J lost 7 bases, V lost 4 bases, and 4 bases had no gene match. The CDR3 DNA reads TGTGCCAGCAGCTACGGGACAGGGGTAAATGAGCAGTTCTTC. Protein sequence: CASSYGTGVNEQFF.

This chain connects TRBV4-2 to TRBJ2-7, with a weak D call TRBD2 (6 bases). The V end lost 1 base, the J end lost 3 bases, and 7 bases lay between the germline ends. CDR1 is LGHNA and CDR2 is YNFKEQ in the germline V gene. The length of the CDR3 is 13 residues. CDR3 region: CASSQGGDYEQYF. CDR3 DNA sequence: TGTGCCAGCAGCCAAGGGGGGGACTACGAGCAGTACTTC.

CDR3 bases: TGTGCCAGCAGCCAAAGCCCTACACCTACCTACGAGCAGTACTTC. Translation gives CASSQSPTPTYEQYF. The chain employs TRBV4-2 and TRBJ2-7; D ambiguous. Germline V lookup: CDR1 LGHNA, CDR2 YNFKEQ. V was trimmed by 2 bases and J by 2 bases, leaving 13 bases between them. The CDR3 is made up of 15 amino acids.

V and J are TRBV4-1 and TRBJ2-5; D might be TRBD1 (5 bases). CDR1 is MGHRA, CDR2 YSYEKL, per germline. Deletions cut 0 bases from V and 5 bases from J, with 13 bases between. CDR3 length: 15 residues. CDR3 sequence reads: CASSQDTPGMETQYF. The CDR3, as DNA: TGCGCCAGCAGCCAAGATACTCCAGGGATGGAGACCCAGTACTTC.